The rows below give T cell receptor beta chains drawn from one sample of a study of blood T cell repertoires in COVID-19. TCRdb's copy holds only in-frame clones and misses some; the assay was immunoSEQ multiplex PCR. The table lists a few hundred thousand clones, around 90% of them singletons. Sequencing was done on a sample of peripheral blood. Receptors were obtained from a human donor in a cohort sampled during active COVID-19. CDR3s include the opening cysteine and the closing phenylalanine or tryptophan. Fields, in order: clone size, J gene, V gene, D gene, CDR3 protein, CDR3 DNA. The D gene is left open where the match is weak. The size of a clone is reported for some rows only, either as once, few or many, or as a class for expanded clones.

clone size: -
J gene: TRBJ2-7
V gene: TRBV5-1
D gene: TRBD1
CDR3 protein: CASSSGTGRYEQYF
CDR3 DNA: TGCGCCAGCTCCTCGGGGACAGGTCGATACGAGCAGTACTTC

clone size: -
J gene: TRBJ2-5
V gene: TRBV3-1/TRBV3-2
D gene: -
CDR3 protein: CASSQVGSTQYF
CDR3 DNA: TGTGCCAGCAGCCAAGTCGGGTCGACCCAGTACTTC

clone size: -
J gene: TRBJ2-3
V gene: TRBV19
D gene: -
CDR3 protein: CASSSRVGDTQYF
CDR3 DNA: TGTGCCAGTAGTAGCCGAGTTGGAGATACGCAGTATTTT

clone size: -
J gene: TRBJ2-3
V gene: TRBV2
D gene: -
CDR3 protein: CASRSTSNTDTQYF
CDR3 DNA: TGTGCCAGCAGAAGTACCTCTAACACAGATACGCAGTATTTT

clone size: -
J gene: TRBJ2-5
V gene: TRBV7-9
D gene: -
CDR3 protein: CASSPPKPDLSWETQYF
CDR3 DNA: TGTGCCAGCAGCCCTCCCAAACCCGACTTGTCCTGGGAGACCCAGTACTTC

clone size: -
J gene: TRBJ1-2
V gene: TRBV19
D gene: -
CDR3 protein: CASIIIRQVCLYGYTF
CDR3 DNA: TGTGCCAGTATTATAATCCGACAGGTCTGCCTCTATGGCTACACCTTC

clone size: -
J gene: TRBJ2-7
V gene: TRBV10-3
D gene: TRBD1
CDR3 protein: CAIRGQGVNEQYF
CDR3 DNA: TGTGCCATCAGGGGACAGGGGGTTAACGAGCAGTACTTC

clone size: -
J gene: TRBJ1-5
V gene: TRBV6-5
D gene: -
CDR3 protein: CASRRDTNQPQHF
CDR3 DNA: TGTGCCAGCAGGAGGGACACCAATCAGCCCCAGCATTTT

clone size: -
J gene: TRBJ2-7
V gene: TRBV9
D gene: -
CDR3 protein: CASSFQSVPDPQYF
CDR3 DNA: TGTGCCAGCAGCTTTCAAAGCGTCCCAGATCCCCAGTACTTC

clone size: -
J gene: TRBJ1-1
V gene: TRBV6-6
D gene: -
CDR3 protein: CASSPRQGKSRNTEAFF
CDR3 DNA: TGTGCCAGCAGTCCCCGGCAGGGGAAGAGTCGAAACACTGAAGCTTTCTTT

clone size: -
J gene: TRBJ2-5
V gene: TRBV6-5
D gene: TRBD2
CDR3 protein: CASTALVGGVETQYF
CDR3 DNA: TGTGCCAGCACGGCCCTTGTTGGGGGGGTCGAGACCCAGTACTTC

clone size: few
J gene: TRBJ1-5
V gene: TRBV28
D gene: -
CDR3 protein: CASSSPLEVAQGPQHF
CDR3 DNA: TGTGCCAGCAGCTCCCCCCTCGAAGTTGCGCAGGGGCCCCAGCATTTT

clone size: -
J gene: TRBJ1-1
V gene: TRBV14
D gene: -
CDR3 protein: CASTLGGIATEAFF
CDR3 DNA: TGTGCCAGCACCCTTGGGGGGATAGCCACTGAAGCTTTCTTT

clone size: -
J gene: TRBJ2-5
V gene: TRBV5-3
D gene: -
CDR3 protein: CARSPGQGGTGETQYF
CDR3 DNA: TGTGCCAGAAGCCCCGGACAGGGAGGGACCGGAGAGACCCAGTACTTC

clone size: -
J gene: TRBJ1-2
V gene: TRBV2
D gene: -
CDR3 protein: CASSERRDYGYTF
CDR3 DNA: TGTGCCAGCAGTGAAAGGAGGGACTATGGCTACACCTTC

clone size: -
J gene: TRBJ2-3
V gene: TRBV7-2
D gene: TRBD2
CDR3 protein: CASSLGLAGGAADTQYF
CDR3 DNA: TGTGCCAGCAGCTTAGGGCTAGCGGGAGGAGCAGCAGATACGCAGTATTTT

clone size: -
J gene: TRBJ1-6
V gene: TRBV28
D gene: -
CDR3 protein: CASSPETENNSPLHF
CDR3 DNA: TGTGCCAGCAGTCCTGAGACAGAAAATAATTCACCCCTCCACTTT

clone size: -
J gene: TRBJ2-5
V gene: TRBV30
D gene: -
CDR3 protein: CAWSGLTQETQYF
CDR3 DNA: TGTGCCTGGAGCGGACTAACCCAGGAGACCCAGTACTTC

clone size: -
J gene: TRBJ2-5
V gene: TRBV29-1
D gene: -
CDR3 protein: CSVERAETQYF
CDR3 DNA: TGCAGCGTTGAGAGGGCAGAGACCCAGTACTTC

clone size: -
J gene: TRBJ2-7
V gene: TRBV2
D gene: -
CDR3 protein: CASSATAYEQYF
CDR3 DNA: TGTGCCAGCAGTGCTACGGCCTACGAGCAGTACTTC

clone size: -
J gene: TRBJ2-5
V gene: TRBV7-3
D gene: -
CDR3 protein: CASSLTGQGLETQYF
CDR3 DNA: TGTGCCAGCAGCTTAACGGGCCAGGGTCTAGAGACCCAGTACTTC

clone size: -
J gene: TRBJ1-1
V gene: TRBV15
D gene: -
CDR3 protein: CATSTNLRAEAFF
CDR3 DNA: TGTGCCACCAGCACCAACCTTCGGGCTGAAGCTTTCTTT

clone size: -
J gene: TRBJ2-3
V gene: TRBV2
D gene: TRBD2
CDR3 protein: CASSETSGRTDTQYF
CDR3 DNA: TGTGCCAGCAGTGAGACTAGCGGGAGGACAGATACGCAGTATTTT

clone size: -
J gene: TRBJ2-1
V gene: TRBV5-4
D gene: TRBD2
CDR3 protein: CASRLAGLNEQFF
CDR3 DNA: TGTGCCAGCCGGCTAGCGGGTCTGAATGAGCAGTTCTTC

clone size: -
J gene: TRBJ2-2
V gene: TRBV10-3
D gene: TRBD1
CDR3 protein: CAIRPGQGASSGELFF
CDR3 DNA: TGTGCCATCAGGCCGGGACAGGGGGCTTCGAGCGGGGAGCTGTTTTTT

clone size: -
J gene: TRBJ2-6
V gene: TRBV6-1
D gene: -
CDR3 protein: CASSVVEAPGANVLTF
CDR3 DNA: TGTGCCAGCAGTGTCGTGGAGGCGCCTGGGGCCAACGTCCTGACTTTC

clone size: -
J gene: TRBJ1-6
V gene: TRBV4-2
D gene: -
CDR3 protein: CASSQAIGQGNSPLHF
CDR3 DNA: TGTGCCAGCAGCCAAGCTATTGGCCAGGGGAATTCACCCCTCCACTTT

clone size: -
J gene: TRBJ2-1
V gene: TRBV5-1
D gene: TRBD2
CDR3 protein: CASSLQQQWAWGAGSYNEQFF
CDR3 DNA: TGCGCCAGCAGCCTCCAACAACAGTGGGCGTGGGGAGCGGGGTCCTACAATGAGCAGTTCTTC

clone size: once
J gene: TRBJ2-1
V gene: TRBV11-2
D gene: -
CDR3 protein: CASSLGGDSSYNEQFF
CDR3 DNA: TGTGCCAGCAGCTTAGGGGGCGACAGCTCCTACAATGAGCAGTTCTTC

clone size: -
J gene: TRBJ1-1
V gene: TRBV19
D gene: -
CDR3 protein: CASRQQGVMNTEAFF
CDR3 DNA: TGTGCCAGTAGGCAACAGGGCGTCATGAACACTGAAGCTTTCTTT

clone size: -
J gene: TRBJ2-7
V gene: TRBV5-1
D gene: TRBD2
CDR3 protein: CASSLEAGGEQYF
CDR3 DNA: TGCGCCAGCAGCTTGGAGGCGGGGGGCGAGCAGTACTTC

clone size: -
J gene: TRBJ1-1
V gene: TRBV2
D gene: -
CDR3 protein: CARGPLAGESTEAFF
CDR3 DNA: TGTGCCAGAGGGCCCCTCGCGGGGGAAAGCACTGAAGCTTTCTTT

clone size: -
J gene: TRBJ1-2
V gene: TRBV6-5
D gene: TRBD1
CDR3 protein: CASSYTTGGYGYTF
CDR3 DNA: TGTGCCAGCAGTTACACTACAGGGGGCTATGGCTACACCTTC

clone size: once
J gene: TRBJ1-2
V gene: TRBV6-5
D gene: TRBD1
CDR3 protein: CASSNNQGDYGYTF
CDR3 DNA: TGTGCCAGCAGTAACAATCAGGGGGACTATGGCTACACCTTC

clone size: once
J gene: TRBJ2-7
V gene: TRBV3-1/TRBV3-2
D gene: -
CDR3 protein: CASSQDGHEQYF
CDR3 DNA: TGTGCCAGCAGCCAAGATGGCCACGAGCAGTACTTC

clone size: -
J gene: TRBJ2-1
V gene: TRBV2
D gene: -
CDR3 protein: CASSEGPNLPYNEQFF
CDR3 DNA: TGTGCCAGCAGTGAGGGGCCTAATTTACCCTACAATGAGCAGTTCTTC

clone size: -
J gene: TRBJ2-3
V gene: TRBV6-5
D gene: -
CDR3 protein: CASSRRTPTDTQYF
CDR3 DNA: TGTGCCAGCAGCAGGAGGACCCCCACAGATACGCAGTATTTT

clone size: -
J gene: TRBJ2-3
V gene: TRBV5-1
D gene: -
CDR3 protein: CASDSGGNTDTQYF
CDR3 DNA: TGCGCCAGCGACTCCGGGGGAAACACAGATACGCAGTATTTT

clone size: once
J gene: TRBJ1-1
V gene: TRBV9
D gene: TRBD1
CDR3 protein: CASSVGQGHTEAFF
CDR3 DNA: TGTGCCAGCAGCGTCGGACAGGGACACACTGAAGCTTTCTTT

clone size: -
J gene: TRBJ1-6
V gene: TRBV5-1
D gene: -
CDR3 protein: CASSSTGIVDSPLHF
CDR3 DNA: TGCGCCAGCAGCTCAACCGGGATTGTGGATTCACCCCTCCACTTT

clone size: -
J gene: TRBJ1-4
V gene: TRBV7-2
D gene: TRBD1
CDR3 protein: CASSLNGGQGHEKLFF
CDR3 DNA: TGTGCCAGCAGCCTAAACGGGGGACAGGGACATGAAAAACTGTTTTTT

clone size: -
J gene: TRBJ2-7
V gene: TRBV30
D gene: -
CDR3 protein: CAWRRLVRGYEQYF
CDR3 DNA: TGTGCCTGGAGACGACTTGTTCGGGGCTACGAGCAGTACTTC

clone size: -
J gene: TRBJ2-2
V gene: TRBV15
D gene: TRBD1
CDR3 protein: CATSRGADRATGELFF
CDR3 DNA: TGTGCCACCAGCAGAGGGGCGGACAGGGCCACCGGGGAGCTGTTTTTT

clone size: once
J gene: TRBJ2-3
V gene: TRBV7-9
D gene: TRBD2
CDR3 protein: CASSLRLAGTSDTQYF
CDR3 DNA: TGTGCCAGCAGCTTACGACTAGCGGGGACTTCAGATACGCAGTATTTT

clone size: -
J gene: TRBJ2-1
V gene: TRBV27
D gene: TRBD1
CDR3 protein: CASSSDRGKGQFF
CDR3 DNA: TGTGCCAGCAGTTCGGACAGGGGAAAGGGGCAGTTCTTC

clone size: -
J gene: TRBJ1-6
V gene: TRBV7-9
D gene: -
CDR3 protein: CASSLGLQDNSPLHF
CDR3 DNA: TGTGCCAGCAGCTTAGGTCTCCAGGATAATTCACCCCTCCACTTT

clone size: -
J gene: TRBJ2-7
V gene: TRBV5-4
D gene: -
CDR3 protein: CASSRGRRPPYEQYF
CDR3 DNA: TGTGCCAGCAGCCGGGGTAGGCGTCCTCCCTACGAGCAGTACTTC

clone size: -
J gene: TRBJ1-2
V gene: TRBV6-1
D gene: -
CDR3 protein: CASSESRSWEVDYGYTF
CDR3 DNA: TGTGCCAGCAGTGAGTCAAGGAGTTGGGAGGTTGACTATGGCTACACCTTC

clone size: -
J gene: TRBJ1-6
V gene: TRBV6-4
D gene: TRBD1
CDR3 protein: CASSDGTANSPLHF
CDR3 DNA: TGTGCCAGCAGTGACGGGACAGCCAATTCACCCCTCCACTTT

clone size: -
J gene: TRBJ1-1
V gene: TRBV28
D gene: TRBD1
CDR3 protein: CASSYGQGSTEAFF
CDR3 DNA: TGTGCCAGCAGCTATGGACAGGGTAGCACTGAAGCTTTCTTT

clone size: -
J gene: TRBJ1-3
V gene: TRBV30
D gene: -
CDR3 protein: CAWSVSGRHSGNTIYF
CDR3 DNA: TGTGCCTGGAGTGTATCCGGCAGGCACTCTGGAAACACCATATATTTT

clone size: few
J gene: TRBJ1-4
V gene: TRBV19
D gene: TRBD1
CDR3 protein: CASSTLRGNEKLFF
CDR3 DNA: TGTGCCAGTAGTACCCTCAGGGGGAATGAAAAACTGTTTTTT

clone size: once
J gene: TRBJ2-5
V gene: TRBV27
D gene: TRBD2
CDR3 protein: CASRLAGKAADSQYF
CDR3 DNA: TGTGCCAGCAGACTAGCGGGGAAGGCGGCGGATTCCCAGTACTTC

clone size: -
J gene: TRBJ2-6
V gene: TRBV3-1/TRBV3-2
D gene: TRBD1
CDR3 protein: CASSRGQARSGANVLTF
CDR3 DNA: TGTGCCAGCAGCCGGGGACAGGCTCGCTCTGGGGCCAACGTCCTGACTTTC

clone size: -
J gene: TRBJ2-2
V gene: TRBV6-5
D gene: TRBD1
CDR3 protein: CASSTGTGGSGELFF
CDR3 DNA: TGTGCCAGCAGCACCGGGACAGGGGGGTCCGGGGAGCTGTTTTTT

clone size: -
J gene: TRBJ1-4
V gene: TRBV5-6
D gene: -
CDR3 protein: CASSLGQFNEKLFF
CDR3 DNA: TGTGCCAGCAGCTTGGGACAGTTTAATGAAAAACTGTTTTTT

clone size: -
J gene: TRBJ2-2
V gene: TRBV4-1
D gene: TRBD2
CDR3 protein: CASSQLAGGSRELFF
CDR3 DNA: TGCGCCAGCAGCCAACTAGCGGGGGGTTCGAGGGAGCTGTTTTTT

clone size: -
J gene: TRBJ1-3
V gene: TRBV9
D gene: -
CDR3 protein: CASSVDPFSGNTIYF
CDR3 DNA: TGTGCCAGCAGCGTAGATCCGTTCTCTGGAAACACCATATATTTT

clone size: -
J gene: TRBJ2-7
V gene: TRBV15
D gene: TRBD1
CDR3 protein: CATSSQETGNEQYF
CDR3 DNA: TGTGCCACCAGCAGCCAGGAGACAGGGAACGAGCAGTACTTC

clone size: few
J gene: TRBJ1-1
V gene: TRBV7-9
D gene: TRBD1
CDR3 protein: CASGTGGWNTEAFF
CDR3 DNA: TGTGCCAGCGGGACAGGGGGCTGGAACACTGAAGCTTTCTTT